This T cell receptor beta chain was retrieved from a study of blood T cell repertoires in COVID-19. About the study: The origin of the acute and convalescent COVID-19 samples was the United States, Italy and Spain.

How the authors handled the data: Using reference gene primer amplification, nucleated cell counts were estimated. Generated by immunoSEQ multiplex PCR, the TCRdb table keeps only in-frame clones and is missing some. The DNA was the basis for D and trimming; V, J and clone size are from that table. The table shows approximately 140,000 clones, with approximately 91% occurring only once. V gave up 6 bases and J gave up 4 bases; unmatched junction bases: 3. This CDR3 has 13 amino acids. Germline V CDR1 and CDR2: MNHEY, SVGAGI. The TCR sequence derives from a human donor in a cohort sampled during active COVID-19. The V call is TRBV6-5, the J call TRBJ2-5, with 9 positions matching TRBD1. Sample: peripheral blood. CDR3 in DNA: TGTGCCAGCAGGAGACAGGGGGGAGAGACCCAGTACTTC. Translating it yields CASRRQGGETQYF.